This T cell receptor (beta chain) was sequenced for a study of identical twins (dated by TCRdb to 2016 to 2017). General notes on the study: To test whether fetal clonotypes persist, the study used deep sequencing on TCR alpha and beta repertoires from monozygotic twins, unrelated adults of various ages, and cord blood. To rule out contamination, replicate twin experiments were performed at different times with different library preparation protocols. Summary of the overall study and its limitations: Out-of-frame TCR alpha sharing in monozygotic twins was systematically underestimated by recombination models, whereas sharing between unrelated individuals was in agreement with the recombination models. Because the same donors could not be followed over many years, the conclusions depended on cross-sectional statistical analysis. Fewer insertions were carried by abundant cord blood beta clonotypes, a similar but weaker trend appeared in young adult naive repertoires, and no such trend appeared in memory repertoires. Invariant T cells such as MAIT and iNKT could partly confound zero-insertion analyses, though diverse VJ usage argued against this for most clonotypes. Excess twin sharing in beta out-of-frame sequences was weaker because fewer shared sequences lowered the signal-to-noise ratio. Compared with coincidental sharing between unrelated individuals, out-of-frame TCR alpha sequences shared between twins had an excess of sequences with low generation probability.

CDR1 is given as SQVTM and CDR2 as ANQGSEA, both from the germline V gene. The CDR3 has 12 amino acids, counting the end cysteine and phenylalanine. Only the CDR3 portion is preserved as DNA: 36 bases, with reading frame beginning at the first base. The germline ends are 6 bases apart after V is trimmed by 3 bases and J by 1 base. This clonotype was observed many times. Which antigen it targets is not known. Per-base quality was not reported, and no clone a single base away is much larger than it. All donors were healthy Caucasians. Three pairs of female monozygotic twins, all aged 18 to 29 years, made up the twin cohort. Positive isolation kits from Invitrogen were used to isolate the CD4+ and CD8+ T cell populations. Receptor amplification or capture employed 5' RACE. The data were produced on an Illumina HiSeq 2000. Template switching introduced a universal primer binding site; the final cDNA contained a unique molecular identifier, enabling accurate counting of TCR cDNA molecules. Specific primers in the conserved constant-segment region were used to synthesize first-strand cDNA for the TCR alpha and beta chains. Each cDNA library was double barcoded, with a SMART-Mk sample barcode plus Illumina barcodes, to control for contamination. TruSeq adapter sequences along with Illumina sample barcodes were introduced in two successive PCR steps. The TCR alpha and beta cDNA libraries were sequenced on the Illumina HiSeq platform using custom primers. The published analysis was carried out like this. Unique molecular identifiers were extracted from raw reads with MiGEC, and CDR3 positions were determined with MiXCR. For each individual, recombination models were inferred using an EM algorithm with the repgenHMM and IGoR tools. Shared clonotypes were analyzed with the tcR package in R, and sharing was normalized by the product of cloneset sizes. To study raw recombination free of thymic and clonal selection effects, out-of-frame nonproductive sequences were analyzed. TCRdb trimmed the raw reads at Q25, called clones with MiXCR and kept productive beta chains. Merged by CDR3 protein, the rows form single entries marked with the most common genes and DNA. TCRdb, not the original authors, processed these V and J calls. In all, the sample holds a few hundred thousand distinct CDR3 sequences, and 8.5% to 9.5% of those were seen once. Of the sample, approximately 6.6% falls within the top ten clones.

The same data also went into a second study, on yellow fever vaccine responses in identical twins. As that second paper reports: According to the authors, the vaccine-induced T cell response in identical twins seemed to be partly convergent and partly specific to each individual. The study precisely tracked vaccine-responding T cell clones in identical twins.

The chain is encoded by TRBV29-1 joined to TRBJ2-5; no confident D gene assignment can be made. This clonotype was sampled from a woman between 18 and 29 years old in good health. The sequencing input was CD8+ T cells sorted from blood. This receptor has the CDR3 CSVDRAQETQYF. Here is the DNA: TGCAGCGTTGACAGAGCCCAAGAGACCCAGTACTTC.